This T cell receptor (beta chain) was recovered during a study of cytomegalovirus exposure and HLA in healthy donors. General study points: Data from an earlier analysis indicated that most TCR beta V segments were productive either about 87% or about 30% of the time. For TCR beta chains, V- and J-gene trimming was later linked to a missense DCLRE1C variant. Later analysis found that TCR beta chains associated with HLA were more clonally expanded than other, equally common chains.

In regard to this clone: Its antigen is not identified.

All the people who gave samples were healthy bone marrow donors. This CDR3 spans 17 amino acids. CDR1 SGHRS and CDR2 YFSETQ come from the germline V gene. Both 60 Vbeta primers and 13 Jbeta primers went into the PCR. Here immunoSEQ multiplex PCR was the method, and the copy in TCRdb shows in-frame clones only, minus some. Here the sample spans 200,000 or so clones, about 78% being singletons. Sequencing was carried out using PBMCs. This rearrangement joins TRBV5-1 to TRBJ2-7, with 10 bases identical to TRBD2. The J call could be wrong; TRBJ2-5 is a better fit for the DNA end. The clonotype was recovered from a male donor in good health and CMV-seronegative. The CDR3 sequence: CASSSPLAGFIQETQYF. CDR3 sequence (DNA): TGCGCCAGCAGCTCCCCACTAGCGGGATTTATCCAAGAGACCCAGTACTTC.